The 22 T cell receptor beta chains listed next were all sequenced from one sample in a study of tumor-infiltrating lymphocytes in primary liver carcinoma. Unsorted whole blood supplied the RNA, and germline DNA was extracted too. Total RNA (around 500 ng) served as template for TCR beta cDNA synthesis primed by a constant-region primer. Three nested multiplex PCR rounds, a slightly modified ARM-PCR, produced the libraries for TCR beta. PCR rounds one and two used TRBV1-TRBV30 forward primers with a C-beta reverse primer for about 11 cycles each. From the multiplex PCR reads, TCRdb called clonotypes with MiXCR, one entry per CDR3 protein. The table lists fewer than 350,000 distinct CDR3 sequences, 55% to 65% of them singletons. What was sequenced was peripheral blood. The origin of the receptors is a man aged 40-49 years with primary liver carcinoma and hepatitis B virus infection.

A remark on this clonotype: Possible read error: a much larger clone is one base away. The chain has TRBV4-2 and TRBJ2-7, with 8 bases identical to TRBD1. Per the germline V gene, CDR1 is LGHNA and CDR2 is YNFKEQ. This CDR3 comprises 14 residues. CDR3 DNA sequence: TGCGCCAGCAGCCCCCGGACAGGGCTAGGCGAGCGGTACTTC. Encoded protein: CASSPRTGLGERYF.

Details on this clonotype: With a much larger clone just one base away, this may be a read error. This chain links TRBV4-2 with TRBJ2-4; TRBD1 or TRBD2 may be the D gene (5 bases each). CDR3 length equals 15 residues. The germline V gene has CDR1 LGHNA and CDR2 YNFKEQ. The CDR3 protein is CDSSQDSRGGNIQYF. The DNA of the CDR3 is TGTGACAGCAGCCAAGATAGTCGGGGCGGAAACATTCAGTACTTC.

Of note for this clonotype: One end of the junction varies from germline; a read error may be responsible. The chain links TRBV11-2 to TRBJ2-7, with D perhaps TRBD1 or TRBD2 (5 bases each). CDR1 is SGHAT, CDR2 FQNNGV, per germline. The length of the CDR3 is 13 residues. CDR3 residues: CASSPLGDYEQYF. In nucleotides, the CDR3 is TGTGCGAGCAGCCCCTTGGGGGACTACGAGCAGTACTTC.

In regard to this clonotype: A read error may explain this, as a much larger clone is one base away. The V call is TRBV6-1, the J call TRBJ2-1, with no clear D. The CDR3 length is 15 residues. CDR1 MNHNS and CDR2 SASEGT come from the germline V gene. In nucleotides, the CDR3 is TGTGCCACCAGTGGTTCCTATTTCTCCTACAATGAGCAGTTCTTC. Its translation: CATSGSYFSYNEQFF.

This clonotype was observed a handful of times. The CDR3 does not close with the conserved phenylalanine or tryptophan, likely indicating a read error. The chain combines TRBV11-2 with TRBJ2-1, with 8 positions matching TRBD1. The CDR3 is 16 residues long. Per the germline V gene, CDR1 is SGHAT and CDR2 is FQNNGV. Trimming at V came to 2 bases and at J to 7 bases, leaving 10 bases not matched to a gene. The DNA for the CDR3 is TGTGCCAGCAGCTTAACCGGGACAGGTGTCTATAATGAGCAGTTCCTC. Translated, it gives CASSLTGTGVYNEQFL.

This rearrangement joins TRBV11-2 to TRBJ2-3; 7 positions agree with TRBD1. The CDR3 extends over 15 amino acids. Trimming removed 5 bases from V and 0 bases from J; junction bases left unmatched: 5. CDR1 is SGHAT, CDR2 FQNNGV, per germline. The CDR3 bases are TGTGCCAGCAGCGTATTACAGGGGAGCACAGATACGCAGTATTTT. Translation: CASSVLQGSTDTQYF.

This clonotype was detected ten times or more. J is TRBJ2-3 and V is TRBV29-1, with 12 bases aligning to TRBD1. From germline, CDR1 is SQVTM and CDR2 ANQGSEA. V shed 7 bases, J shed 5 bases, and the junction held 10 bases outside the gene matches. The CDR3 loop spans 15 amino acids. The CDR3 reads CSAGPGTGGIDTQYF. CDR3 sequence (DNA): TGCAGCGCCGGCCCCGGGACAGGGGGCATAGATACGCAGTATTTT.

This clonotype was counted many times. This sequence joins TRBV12-3 or TRBV12-4 and TRBJ2-1; 7 bases are shared with TRBD2. CDR3 length equals 14 residues. V lost 5 bases to trimming and J lost 4 bases; unmatched junction nucleotides: 5. Here the CDR3 reads CASSPSGSYNEQFF. The CDR3 bases are TGTGCCAGCAGTCCTAGCGGCAGTTACAATGAGCAGTTCTTC.

V usage is TRBV6-1 and J usage is TRBJ1-5; D gene ambiguous. CDR1 and CDR2 from the germline V gene are MNHNS and SASEGT. The CDR3 spans 16 residues. Trimming took off 2 bases at V and 0 bases at J, with 11 bases between the two ends. The CDR3 nucleotides read TGTGCCAGCAGTGAATTGGCCCCACATAGCAATCAGCCCCAGCATTTT. This gives the protein CASSELAPHSNQPQHF.

This clonotype was detected only once. The junction and the germline gene differ at one end; a read error may be behind it. The chain couples TRBV12-3 or TRBV12-4 to TRBJ2-1; TRBD2 agrees at 13 bases. The CDR3 covers 16 residues. CDR3 DNA: TGTACCAGCAATCCGCGGACTAGCGGGAGAGGCAGTGAGCAGTTCTTC. The encoded protein is CTSNPRTSGRGSEQFF.

The J gene is TRBJ1-1, the V gene TRBV5-1; a weak D match, TRBD1 (5 bases). This CDR3 is 15 amino acids long. Trimming took 2 bases from V and 1 from J, leaving 12 bases between them. Germline-derived CDR1 and CDR2 are SGHRS and YFSETQ. The CDR3 DNA reads as TGCGCCAGCAGCTTTCAGGGTACTGCGAACACTGAAGCTTTCTTT. Its translation: CASSFQGTANTEAFF.

This chain links TRBV28 with TRBJ1-4; D is unclear. Trimming stripped 2 bases from V and 5 bases from J, with 9 bases between. This CDR3 is 14 amino acids long. Germline V gene sequence: CDR1 MDHEN, CDR2 SYDVKM. The CDR3 loop reads CASSLQETNEKLFF. CDR3 bases: TGTGCCAGCAGTTTACAGGAAACAAATGAAAAACTGTTTTTT.

About this clonotype itself: One end of the junction is discordant with germline, which a read error may explain. The chain couples TRBV4-1 to TRBJ2-1; no reliable D call. Germline loops: CDR1 MGHRA, CDR2 YSYEKL. The CDR3 runs to 16 residues. The CDR3 nucleotides read TGCGCCAGCAGGCGACTGGACCTTTTTGATGGAAATGAGCTGTTCTTC. Its protein is CASRRLDLFDGNELFF.

The table lists this clonotype with a few counts. The chain links TRBV7-9 to TRBJ2-3, with D uncertain. With 7 bases removed from V and 4 bases from J, the gap between germline ends came to 12 bases. The CDR3 contains 13 residues. CDR1 SEHNR and CDR2 FQNEAQ come from the germline V gene (reference sequence). CDR3 coding DNA: TGTGCCAGCATCTCGACCCCCTCAGATACGCAGTATTTT. Encoded protein: CASISTPSDTQYF.

About this clonotype itself: One end of the junction is discordant with germline, which a read error may explain. V gene TRBV11-1 combines with J gene TRBJ1-1; D not resolved. Germline CDR1 reads SGHAT; CDR2 reads FQDESV (reference sequence). There are 13 residues in the CDR3. CDR3 coding DNA: TGTGCCGGCAGCTTAGATGGGAACACTGAAGCTTCCTTT. This sequence encodes CAGSLDGNTEASF.

This clonotype was seen more than once but under ten times. The rearrangement joins TRBV6-2 or TRBV6-3 to TRBJ2-1; no firm D call. V was cut by 5 bases and J by 11 bases, with 19 bases left in between. The CDR3 runs to 14 residues. Germline CDR1 and CDR2: MNHEY and SVGEGT. The CDR3 is CASSSPWGGDKQFF. CDR3 bases: TGTGCCAGCAGTAGCCCTTGGGGTGGTGATAAGCAGTTCTTC.

Concerning this clonotype: A read error may be the cause here, since a much bigger clone is one base away. The chain is built from TRBV6-2 or TRBV6-3 and TRBJ2-7; no clear D gene. CDR3 length equals 15 residues. From germline, CDR1 is MNHEY and CDR2 SVGEGT. This CDR3 is CVTPLDGPTFGEQYF. The CDR3 DNA follows: TGTGTCACCCCCTTGGACGGACCGACGTTTGGGGAGCAGTACTTC.

This clonotype showed up many times. This chain's CDR3 is CASSVEGQEGYGYTF. Here the CDR3 DNA reads TGTGCCAGCAGTGTAGAGGGACAGGAGGGCTATGGCTACACCTTC. The chain carries TRBV6-1 and TRBJ1-2, with TRBD1 identical over 8 bases. V lost 4 bases to trimming and J lost 4 bases; unmatched junction nucleotides: 8. This CDR3 is built from 15 residues. CDR1 and CDR2 (germline): MNHNS, SASEGT.

The V gene is TRBV11-1, the J gene TRBJ1-2, with 7 bases that match TRBD1. This CDR3 region has 15 residues. Trimming took 5 bases from V and 4 from J; bases not matched to a gene: 10. Germline V CDR1 and CDR2: SGHAT, FQDESV (reference sequence). The CDR3 sequence is CASSPVEGAGYGYTF. As DNA, the CDR3 is TGTGCCAGCAGCCCGGTAGAGGGGGCTGGCTATGGCTACACCTTC.

Concerning this clonotype itself: This may arise from a read error, as a much more abundant clone is one base away. CDR3 residues: CVSSTDIAGEETGELFF. The CDR3 bases are TGTGTCAGCAGTACAGATATAGCGGGAGAGGAGACCGGGGAGCTGTTTTTT. The chain combines TRBV6-2 or TRBV6-3 with TRBJ2-2; 9 nucleotides align to TRBD2. The CDR3 covers 17 residues. The germline V gene has CDR1 MNHEY and CDR2 SVGEGT.

Concerning this clonotype itself: A read error may produce the germline difference seen at one junction end. The chain has TRBV11-3 and TRBJ2-3; D remains ambiguous. Per the germline V gene, CDR1 is SGHNT and CDR2 is YENEEA. This CDR3 has 14 residues. Written as DNA, the CDR3 is TGTGTCAGCAGCTTTGAACGGTCCACAGATACGCAGTATTTT. Residues: CVSSFERSTDTQYF. The full variable domain, with the rest looked up from reference TRBV11-3 and TRBJ2-3, is EAGVVQSPRYKIIEKKQPVAFWCNPISGHNTLYWYLQNLGQGPELLIRYENEEAVDDSQLPKDRFSAERLKGVDSTLKIQPAELGDSAVYLCVSSFERSTDTQYFGPGTRLTVL.

Remarks on this clonotype: Just one base apart from a much larger clone, this may be a read error. This chain joins TRBV13 and TRBJ2-1; D gene unclear. CDR1 is PRHDT, CDR2 FYEKMQ, per germline (reference sequence). This CDR3 is 12 amino acids long. CDR3 amino acids: CASSRLGDEQLF. The CDR3 DNA follows: TGTGCCAGCAGCCGCTTGGGCGATGAGCAGCTCTTC.